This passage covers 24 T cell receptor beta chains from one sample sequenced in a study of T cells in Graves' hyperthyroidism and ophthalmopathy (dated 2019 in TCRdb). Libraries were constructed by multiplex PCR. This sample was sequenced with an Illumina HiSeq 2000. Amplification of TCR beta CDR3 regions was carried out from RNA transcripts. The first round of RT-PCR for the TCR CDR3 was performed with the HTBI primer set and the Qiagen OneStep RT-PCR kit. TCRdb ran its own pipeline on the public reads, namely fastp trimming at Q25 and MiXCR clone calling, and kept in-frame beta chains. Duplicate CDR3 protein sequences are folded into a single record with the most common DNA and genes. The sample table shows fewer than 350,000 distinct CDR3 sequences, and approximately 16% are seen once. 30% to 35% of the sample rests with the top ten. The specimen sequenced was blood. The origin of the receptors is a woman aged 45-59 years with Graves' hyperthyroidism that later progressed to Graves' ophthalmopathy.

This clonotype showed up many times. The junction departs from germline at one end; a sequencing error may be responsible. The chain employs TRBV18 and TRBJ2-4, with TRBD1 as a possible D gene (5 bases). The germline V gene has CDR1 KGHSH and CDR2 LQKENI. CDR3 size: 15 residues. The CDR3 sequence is CASSPQAGRQYIQYF. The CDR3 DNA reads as TGTGCCAGCTCTCCACAGGCAGGGCGTCAGTACATTCAGTACTTC.

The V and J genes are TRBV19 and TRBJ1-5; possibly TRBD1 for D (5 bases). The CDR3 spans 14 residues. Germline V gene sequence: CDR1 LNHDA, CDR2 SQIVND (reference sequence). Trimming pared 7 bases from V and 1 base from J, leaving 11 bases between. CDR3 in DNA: TGTGCCAGTAACCTCGGGGACAGCAATCAGCCCCAGCATTTT. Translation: CASNLGDSNQPQHF.

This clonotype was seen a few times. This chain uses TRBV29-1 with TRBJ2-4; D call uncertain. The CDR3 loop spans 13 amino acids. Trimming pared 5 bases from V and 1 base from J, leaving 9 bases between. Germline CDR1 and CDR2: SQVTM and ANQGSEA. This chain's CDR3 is CSVRSTAKNIQYF. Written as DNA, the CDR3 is TGCAGCGTTAGGAGTACGGCCAAAAACATTCAGTACTTC. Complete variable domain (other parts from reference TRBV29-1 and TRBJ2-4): SAVISQKPSRDICQRGTSLTIQCQVDSQVTMMFWYRQQPGQSLTLIATANQGSEATYESGFVIDKFPISRPNLTFSTLTVSNMSPEDSSIYLCSVRSTAKNIQYFGAGTRLSVL.

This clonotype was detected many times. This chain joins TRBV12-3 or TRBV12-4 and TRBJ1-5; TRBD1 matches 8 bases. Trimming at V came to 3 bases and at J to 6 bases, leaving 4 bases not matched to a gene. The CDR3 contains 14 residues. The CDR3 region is CASSLDRAGQPQHF. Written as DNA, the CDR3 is TGTGCCAGCAGTTTGGACAGGGCCGGTCAGCCCCAGCATTTT.

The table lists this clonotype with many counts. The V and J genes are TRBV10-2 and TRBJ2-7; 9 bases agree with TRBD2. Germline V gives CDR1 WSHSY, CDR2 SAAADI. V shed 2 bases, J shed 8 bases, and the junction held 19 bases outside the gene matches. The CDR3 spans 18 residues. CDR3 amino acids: CASSELSPRAGGLRKQYF. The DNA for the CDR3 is TGCGCCAGCAGTGAGCTTTCCCCTCGAGCGGGAGGATTAAGGAAGCAGTACTTC.

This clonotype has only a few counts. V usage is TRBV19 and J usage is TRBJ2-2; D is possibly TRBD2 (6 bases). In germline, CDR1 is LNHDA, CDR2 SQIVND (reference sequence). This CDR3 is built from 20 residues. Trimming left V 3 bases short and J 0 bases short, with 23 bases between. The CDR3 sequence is CASSIGLFLVAGSNTGELFF. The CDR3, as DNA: TGTGCCAGTAGTATCGGGCTTTTCTTGGTTGCGGGATCGAACACCGGGGAGCTGTTTTTT.

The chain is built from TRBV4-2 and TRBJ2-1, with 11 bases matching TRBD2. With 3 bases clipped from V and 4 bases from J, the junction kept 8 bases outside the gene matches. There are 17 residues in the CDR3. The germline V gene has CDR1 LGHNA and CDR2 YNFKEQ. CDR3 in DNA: TGTGCCAGCAGCCAGGGTAATAGCGGGAGGGATTACAATGAGCAGTTCTTC. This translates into CASSQGNSGRDYNEQFF.

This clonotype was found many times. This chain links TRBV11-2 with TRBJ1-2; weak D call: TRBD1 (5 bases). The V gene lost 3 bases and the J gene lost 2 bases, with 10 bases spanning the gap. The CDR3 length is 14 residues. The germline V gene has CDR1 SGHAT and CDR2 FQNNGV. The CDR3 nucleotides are TGTGCCAGCAGCTTGCGGGGGAGAAACTATGGCTACACCTTC. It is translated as CASSLRGRNYGYTF. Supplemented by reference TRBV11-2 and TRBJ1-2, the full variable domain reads EAGVAQSPRYKIIEKRQSVAFWCNPISGHATLYWYQQILGQGPKLLIQFQNNGVVDDSQLPKDRFSAERLKGVDSTLKIQPAKLEDSAVYLCASSLRGRNYGYTFGSGTRLTVV.

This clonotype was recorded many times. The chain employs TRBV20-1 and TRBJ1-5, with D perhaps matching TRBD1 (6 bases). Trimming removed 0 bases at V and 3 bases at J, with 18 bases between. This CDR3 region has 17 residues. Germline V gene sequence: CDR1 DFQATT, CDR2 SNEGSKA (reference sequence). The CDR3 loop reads CSARDRTVGFTNQPQHF. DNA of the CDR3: TGCAGTGCTAGAGACCGGACAGTCGGATTTACCAATCAGCCCCAGCATTTT.

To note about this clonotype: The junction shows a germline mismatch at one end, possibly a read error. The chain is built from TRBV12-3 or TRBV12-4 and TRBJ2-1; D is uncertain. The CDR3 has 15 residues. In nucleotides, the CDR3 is TGTGCCAGCAGTTTTCGGTCCAGCTCCTACAATGAGCGGTTCTTC. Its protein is CASSFRSSSYNERFF.

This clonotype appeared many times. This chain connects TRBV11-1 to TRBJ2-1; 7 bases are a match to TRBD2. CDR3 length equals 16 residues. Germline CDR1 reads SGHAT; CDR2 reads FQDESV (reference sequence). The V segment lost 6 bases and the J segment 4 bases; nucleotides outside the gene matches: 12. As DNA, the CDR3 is TGTGCCAGCAGGGGCCCAAGCGGGAAGGGATACAATGAGCAGTTCTTC. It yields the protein CASRGPSGKGYNEQFF.

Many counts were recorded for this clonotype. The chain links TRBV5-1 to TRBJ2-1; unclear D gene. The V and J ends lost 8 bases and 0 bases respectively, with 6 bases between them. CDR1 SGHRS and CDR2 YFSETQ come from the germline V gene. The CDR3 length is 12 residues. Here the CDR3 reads CASRDSYNEQFF. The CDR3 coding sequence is TGCGCCAGTCGTGACTCCTACAATGAGCAGTTCTTC.

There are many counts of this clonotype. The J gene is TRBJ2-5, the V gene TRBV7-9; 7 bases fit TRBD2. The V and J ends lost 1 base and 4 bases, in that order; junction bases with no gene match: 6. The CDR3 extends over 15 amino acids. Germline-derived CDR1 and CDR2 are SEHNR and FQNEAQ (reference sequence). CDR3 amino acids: CASSLEAGVGETQYF. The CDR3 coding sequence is TGTGCCAGCAGCTTAGAGGCGGGAGTGGGAGAGACCCAGTACTTC.

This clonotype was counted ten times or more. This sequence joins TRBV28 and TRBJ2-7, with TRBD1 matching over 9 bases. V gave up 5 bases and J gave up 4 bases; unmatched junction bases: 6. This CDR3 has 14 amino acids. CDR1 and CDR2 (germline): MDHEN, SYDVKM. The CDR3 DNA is TGTGCCAGCAGTCCGGGACAGGGATTTTACGAGCAGTACTTC. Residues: CASSPGQGFYEQYF.

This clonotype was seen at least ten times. In nucleotides, the CDR3 is TGTGCCTGGAGCCGACTAGCGGAGGAAGAGACCCAGTACTTC. This encodes CAWSRLAEEETQYF. The chain uses TRBV30 and TRBJ2-5; 9 positions match TRBD2. The CDR3 runs to 14 residues. V lost 3 bases, J lost 3 bases, and 5 bases stayed unmatched. Germline CDR1 GTSNPN, CDR2 SVGIG (reference sequence).

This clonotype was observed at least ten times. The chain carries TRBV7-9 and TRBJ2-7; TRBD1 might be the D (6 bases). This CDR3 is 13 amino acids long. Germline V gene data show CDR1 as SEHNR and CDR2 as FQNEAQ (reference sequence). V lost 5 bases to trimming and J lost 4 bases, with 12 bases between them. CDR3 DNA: TGTGCCAGCAGCCACAGGGTTGAGTACGAGCAGTACTTC. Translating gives CASSHRVEYEQYF.

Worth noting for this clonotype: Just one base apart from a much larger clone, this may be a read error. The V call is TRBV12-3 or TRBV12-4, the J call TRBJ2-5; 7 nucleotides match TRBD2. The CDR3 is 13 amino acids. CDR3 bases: TGTGCCAGCAGTGGCGGGAGAGGGGAGAACCAGTACTTC. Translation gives CASSGGRGENQYF.

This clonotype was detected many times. The DNA of the CDR3 is TGCAGTGCTAGTACACGGGGTTGGGGTTCACCCCTCCACTTT. Amino acids: CSASTRGWGSPLHF. The chain combines TRBV20-1 with TRBJ1-6; D gene unclear. V shed 3 bases and J shed 9 bases, with 15 bases lying between them. CDR1 and CDR2 from the germline V gene are DFQATT and SNEGSKA (reference sequence). The CDR3 is 14 residues long.

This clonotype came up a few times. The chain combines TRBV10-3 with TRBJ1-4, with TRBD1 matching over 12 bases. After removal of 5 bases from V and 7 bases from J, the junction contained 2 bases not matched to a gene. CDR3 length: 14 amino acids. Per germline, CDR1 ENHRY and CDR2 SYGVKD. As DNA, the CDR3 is TGTGCCATCAGTCCGGGACAGGGGGCTGAAAAACTGTTTTTT. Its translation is CAISPGQGAEKLFF.

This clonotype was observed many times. The CDR3 here is CASSDPVLGAHYGYTF. DNA for the CDR3: TGTGCCAGCAGTGACCCCGTTTTAGGGGCTCATTATGGCTACACCTTC. This chain joins TRBV6-1 and TRBJ1-2, with a tentative D call TRBD1 (5 bases). The CDR3 spans 16 residues. Germline values: CDR1 MNHNS, CDR2 SASEGT. Trimming shortened V by 3 bases and J by 5 bases, and 19 bases separated the two germline ends.

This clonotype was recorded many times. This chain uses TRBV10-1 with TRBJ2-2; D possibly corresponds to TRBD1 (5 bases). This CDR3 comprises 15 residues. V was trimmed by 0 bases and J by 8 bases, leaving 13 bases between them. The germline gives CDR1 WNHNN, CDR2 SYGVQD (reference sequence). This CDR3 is CASSESSQGLGELFF. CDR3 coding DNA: TGCGCCAGCAGTGAGTCGAGTCAGGGCCTTGGGGAGCTGTTTTTT.

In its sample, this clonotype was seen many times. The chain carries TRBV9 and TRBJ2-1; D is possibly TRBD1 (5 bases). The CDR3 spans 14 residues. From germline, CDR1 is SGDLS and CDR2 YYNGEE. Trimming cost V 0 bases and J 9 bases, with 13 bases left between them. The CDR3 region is CASSVETTGAEQFF. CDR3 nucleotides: TGTGCCAGCAGCGTAGAGACCACAGGTGCTGAGCAGTTCTTC.

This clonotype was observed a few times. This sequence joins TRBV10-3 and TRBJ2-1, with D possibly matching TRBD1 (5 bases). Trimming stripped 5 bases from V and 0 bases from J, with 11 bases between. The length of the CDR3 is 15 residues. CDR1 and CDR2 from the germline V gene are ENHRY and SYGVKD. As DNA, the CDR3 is TGTGCCATCAGTTCAGGGATTAACTCCTACAATGAGCAGTTCTTC. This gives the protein CAISSGINSYNEQFF.

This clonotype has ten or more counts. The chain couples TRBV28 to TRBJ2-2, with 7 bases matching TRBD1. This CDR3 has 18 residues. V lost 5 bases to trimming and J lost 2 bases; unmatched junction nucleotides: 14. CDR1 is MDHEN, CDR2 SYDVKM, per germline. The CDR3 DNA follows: TGTGCCAGCAGTGCCATTAACAGGGGTCCTCAAAACACCGGGGAGCTGTTTTTT. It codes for CASSAINRGPQNTGELFF. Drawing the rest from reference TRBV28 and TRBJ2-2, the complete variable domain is DVKVTQSSRYLVKRTGEKVFLECVQDMDHENMFWYRQDPGLGLRLIYFSYDVKMKEKGDIPEGYSVSREKKERFSLILESASTNQTSMYLCASSAINRGPQNTGELFFGEGSRLTVL.